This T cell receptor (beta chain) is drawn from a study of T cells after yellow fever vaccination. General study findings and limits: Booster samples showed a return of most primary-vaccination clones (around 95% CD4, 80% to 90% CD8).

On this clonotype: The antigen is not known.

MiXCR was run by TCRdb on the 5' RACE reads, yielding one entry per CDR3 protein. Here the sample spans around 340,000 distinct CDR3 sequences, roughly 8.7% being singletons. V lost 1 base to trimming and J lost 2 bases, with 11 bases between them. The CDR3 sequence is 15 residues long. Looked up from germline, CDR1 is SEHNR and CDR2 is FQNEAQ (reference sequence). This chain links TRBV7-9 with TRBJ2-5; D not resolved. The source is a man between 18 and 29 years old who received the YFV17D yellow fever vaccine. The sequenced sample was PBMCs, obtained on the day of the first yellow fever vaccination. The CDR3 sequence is CASSLVTSVQETQYF. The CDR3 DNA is TGTGCCAGCAGCTTAGTTACTTCAGTACAAGAGACCCAGTACTTC.